Detailed here is one T cell receptor beta chain. This clone was counted a single time. Its binding antigen is unknown. No quality values exist for individual bases; no much larger clone is one base distant. The immunoSEQ Assay, a bias-controlled multiplex PCR, was used to amplify TCRbeta CDR3 regions from genomic DNA. The authors' analysis ran thus. The number of nucleated cells in each sample was estimated from the amplification of reference gene primers within the assay. Sequence reads were collapsed and filtered to measure the absolute abundance of every unique TCRbeta CDR3 rearrangement. Productive Simpson clonality was computed per sample as the square root of Simpson's diversity index over productive rearrangements. TCRdb took this table from immuneACCESS and kept in-frame rearrangements with V and J called. Such tables lack part of the clones; where checked against another copy, unresolved V genes explain under half of the gap, and the rest is unexplained. The V and J calls and clone size were taken over from that table, and D and trimming were inferred from the DNA. This sample lists approximately 99,000 clones; around 88% were detected once. In total, the top ten clones hold about 2% of the sample.

The data are from a study of blood T cell repertoires in COVID-19 (dated by TCRdb to the early 2020s). About the investigation overall: The collaborator samples originated in the United States, Italy and Spain and spanned the acute and convalescent phases of COVID-19. The material from the prospective study consisted of cDNA or gDNA derived from T cells, B-cell-depleted T cells, or PBMCs. The dataset comprised deeply sampled blood TCRbeta repertoires from subjects exposed to, actively infected with, or recovered from COVID-19. A freely available public database, intended as a resource for researchers studying the immune response to SARS-CoV-2, is where the repertoires were released. The samples were drawn from the first 160 participants of the ongoing ImmuneRACE study and from 950 to 1,500 subjects provided by 6 global collaborators. Nearly every sample came with metadata listing a de-identified subject ID, COVID-19 status, age in years and sex. Where available, HLA class I and class II types were taken from metadata supplied by the sample provider and were not determined by assay-based typing.

From cysteine to phenylalanine, the CDR3 is 14 amino acids long. Only CDR3 DNA is held: 42 bases, read in frame from base 1. CDR1 and CDR2, looked up from the germline V gene, are SGHTA and FQGNSA. V is shortened by 3 bases, J by 0 bases, and the region joining them spans 8 bases. The paper as a whole reports these results and caveats: How much clinical and demographic metadata was included differed by source and by participant, and the metadata was provided uncurated.

One collaborating source in Seattle enrolled patients during active infection and followed them longitudinally through the course of disease. The collaborating institutions used their own protocols to collect whole blood in K2EDTA tubes. For TCRbeta analysis, collaborators shipped samples as frozen whole blood, isolated PBMCs, or DNA extracted from either of those sample types. The sequence links TRBV7-2 to TRBJ1-1; no confident D gene assignment can be made. Sample: peripheral blood. The receptor comes from a man between 45 and 60 years old with COVID-19, enrolled during active disease. The CDR3 in this case is CASSFSFMNTEAFF. The nucleotide sequence is given as TGTGCCAGCAGCTTCAGTTTTATGAACACTGAAGCTTTCTTT.